The 21 T cell receptor beta chains below all came from one sample that was sequenced in a study of post-analysis software for immune sequencing data. cDNA libraries for TCR beta contained unique molecular identifiers. TCRdb re-analysed the PCR reads in MiXCR, keeping a single row per CDR3 protein. The sample lists fewer than 850,000 distinct CDR3 sequences, about 45% occurring once. Study observations and caveats: Patients carried 5 or 6 TRBV segments more frequently than controls did, and TRBV5-6, TRBV5-1 and TRBV20-1 were among them.

Their recognized antigens are unknown. Sequenced sample: blood. All receptors derive from a girl aged 5-17 years with multiple sclerosis.

This sequence joins TRBV29-1 and TRBJ2-7; D remains unclear. The CDR3 runs to 13 residues. V lost 7 bases, J lost 4 bases, and 17 bases lay in between. CDR1 is SQVTM and CDR2 is ANQGSEA in the germline V gene. CDR3 sequence: CSAQHGPSYEQYF. The DNA of the CDR3 is TGCAGCGCCCAGCATGGACCCTCGTACGAGCAGTACTTC.

Ten or more counts support this clonotype. The gene calls are TRBV28 and TRBJ1-5; 7 positions agree with TRBD1. Per the germline V gene, CDR1 is MDHEN and CDR2 is SYDVKM. The V gene end was trimmed by 6 bases and the J gene end by 2 bases; junction bases not matched to a gene: 7. The CDR3 length is 15 residues. CDR3 sequence (DNA): TGTGCCAGCAGACAGACAGGGTCGGGCAATCAGCCCCAGCATTTT. Its protein product is CASRQTGSGNQPQHF.

This rearrangement joins TRBV7-2 to TRBJ1-2; 7 nucleotides agree with TRBD1. V shed 5 bases and J 3 bases; nucleotides not matched to a gene: 9. CDR3 length: 15 amino acids. Germline values: CDR1 SGHTA, CDR2 FQGNSA. The CDR3: CASSPGDRRYYGYTF. The CDR3 bases are TGTGCCAGCAGCCCAGGGGACAGACGCTACTATGGCTACACCTTC.

The rearrangement uses TRBV6-5 and TRBJ2-7, with a possible D match to TRBD1 (6 bases). The CDR3 has 13 amino acids. The germline V gene encodes CDR1 MNHEY and CDR2 SVGAGI. The V gene lost 6 bases and the J gene lost 4 bases, with 13 bases spanning the gap. The CDR3 DNA is TGTGCCAGCAGAGAGGGCAGGGGATACGAGCAGTACTTC. Translating gives CASREGRGYEQYF.

This clonotype has just a few counts. The chain carries TRBV29-1 and TRBJ2-1; D is ambiguous. In germline, CDR1 is SQVTM, CDR2 ANQGSEA. V lost 7 bases to trimming and J lost 4 bases, with 14 bases between them. The CDR3 spans 13 residues. The CDR3 spells CSEGSTPYNEQFF. Here the CDR3 DNA reads TGCAGCGAAGGGTCAACACCTTACAATGAGCAGTTCTTC.

This clonotype was detected many times. V is TRBV27 and J is TRBJ2-1; D gene unclear. The CDR3 is made up of 13 amino acids. Germline CDR1 MNHEY, CDR2 SMNVEV (reference sequence). V gave up 0 bases and J gave up 7 bases, with 7 bases separating them. The CDR3 DNA reads TGTGCCAGCAGTTTATCGTTGCAGAATGAGCAGTTCTTC. Its translation: CASSLSLQNEQFF.

A few counts support this clonotype. The gene calls are TRBV7-9 and TRBJ2-1; possibly TRBD2 for D (5 bases). This CDR3 comprises 15 residues. The V and J ends lost 5 bases and 5 bases respectively, with 16 bases between them. CDR1 and CDR2 (germline): SEHNR, FQNEAQ (reference sequence). For the CDR3, the DNA is TGTGCCAGCAGCCCCCCCCGGACTCTCCACAATGAGCAGTTCTTC. Translation gives CASSPPRTLHNEQFF. The full variable domain, rest sourced from reference TRBV7-9 and TRBJ2-1, is DTGVSQNPRHKITKRGQNVTFRCDPISEHNRLYWYRQTLGQGPEFLTYFQNEAQLEKSRLLSDRFSAERPKGSFSTLEIQRTEQGDSAMYLCASSPPRTLHNEQFFGPGTRLTVL.

The chain links TRBV25-1 to TRBJ1-1; 10 nucleotides match TRBD1. Losses at the gene ends were 4 bases for V and 7 bases for J; bases not matched to a gene: 0. CDR3 length: 12 amino acids. Per the germline V gene, CDR1 is MGHDK and CDR2 is SYGVNS. In DNA form, the CDR3 reads TGTGCCAGCAGTGGGGACAGGGGTGAAGCTTTCTTT. This encodes CASSGDRGEAFF.

At least ten counts were recorded for this clonotype. J is TRBJ2-4 and V is TRBV7-2, with a possible D match to TRBD2 (6 bases). Germline lookup yields CDR1 SGHTA and CDR2 FQGNSA. CDR3 length: 17 residues. V was shortened by 5 bases and J by 0 bases, with 17 bases between the two germline ends. The CDR3 DNA follows: TGTGCCAGCAGCCCGGCGGGGCGGAGCCTAGCCAAAAACATTCAGTACTTC. The encoded protein is CASSPAGRSLAKNIQYF. The full variable domain, completed using reference TRBV7-2 and TRBJ2-4, is GAGVSQSPSNKVTEKGKDVELRCDPISGHTALYWYRQSLGQGLEFLIYFQGNSAPDKSGLPSDRFSAERTGGSVSTLTIQRTQQEDSAVYLCASSPAGRSLAKNIQYFGAGTRLSVL.

This clonotype was seen a handful of times. This chain uses TRBV20-1 with TRBJ2-7; 12 nucleotides align to TRBD2. V was pared by 0 bases and J by 6 bases, with 12 bases of the junction left unmatched. The germline V gene has CDR1 DFQATT and CDR2 SNEGSKA (reference sequence). This CDR3 region has 17 residues. The CDR3 here is CSARDKTSGSKPTEQYF. CDR3 nucleotides: TGCAGTGCTAGAGATAAGACTAGCGGGAGTAAACCTACCGAGCAGTACTTC.

This clonotype has just a few counts. The chain combines TRBV7-9 with TRBJ2-1; tentative D call: TRBD2 (6 bases). Germline CDR1 is SEHNR and CDR2 is FQNEAQ (reference sequence). Trimming took 8 bases from V and 2 from J, leaving 13 bases between them. The CDR3 is made up of 14 amino acids. CDR3 loop: CASGDREPYNEQFF. Written as DNA, the CDR3 is TGTGCCAGCGGGGATCGGGAGCCCTACAATGAGCAGTTCTTC. Looking up the rest from reference TRBV7-9 and TRBJ2-1 gives the full variable domain: DTGVSQNPRHKITKRGQNVTFRCDPISEHNRLYWYRQTLGQGPEFLTYFQNEAQLEKSRLLSDRFSAERPKGSFSTLEIQRTEQGDSAMYLCASGDREPYNEQFFGPGTRLTVL.

Regarding this clonotype: One end of the junction varies from germline; a read error may be responsible. The V call is TRBV7-9, the J call TRBJ2-1, with D possibly matching TRBD2 (5 bases). Germline loops: CDR1 SEHNR, CDR2 FQNEAQ (reference sequence). This CDR3 has 14 amino acids. CDR3 DNA sequence: TGTGCCAGCAGCTTAGCGCATAACACCGGGGAGCTGTTCTTC. Translation: CASSLAHNTGELFF.

V usage is TRBV6-5 and J usage is TRBJ1-2; 8 nucleotides agree with TRBD1. CDR1 MNHEY and CDR2 SVGAGI come from the germline V gene. V lost 2 bases, J lost 7 bases, and 9 bases stayed unmatched. The CDR3 spans 15 residues. The CDR3: CASSYRRTGRGGYTF. CDR3 coding DNA: TGTGCCAGCAGTTACCGGAGGACAGGGAGGGGTGGCTACACCTTC.

For this clonotype: Sequence at one end of the junction differs from germline and may be a read error. This chain uses TRBV10-3 with TRBJ1-2; tentative D call: TRBD1 (5 bases). Germline CDR1 reads ENHRY; CDR2 reads SYGVKD. The CDR3 contains 13 residues. The CDR3 loop reads CAIRTSAREGYAF. CDR3 nucleotide sequence: TGTGCCATCAGAACCTCTGCCAGGGAGGGCTACGCCTTC.

This chain links TRBV12-3 or TRBV12-4 with TRBJ2-7; D gene ambiguous. The J call is doubtful: the DNA matches TRBJ2-5 better. The CDR3 totals 13 residues. CDR3 loop: CASSPTVWETQYF. DNA of the CDR3: TGTGCCAGCAGCCCTACTGTATGGGAGACCCAGTACTTC.

The CDR3 reads CSVEVTHGYTF. CDR3 in DNA: TGCAGCGTTGAAGTGACCCATGGCTACACCTTC. The chain links TRBV29-1 to TRBJ1-2; D uncertain. The CDR3 has 11 residues. Looked up from germline, CDR1 is SQVTM and CDR2 is ANQGSEA. V shed 1 base and J shed 6 bases, with 6 bases lying between them.

The rearrangement joins TRBV6-5 to TRBJ2-5, with 9 bases that match TRBD1. From germline, CDR1 is MNHEY and CDR2 SVGAGI. This CDR3 has 17 residues. V lost 0 bases to trimming and J lost 5 bases; unmatched junction nucleotides: 10. The CDR3 nucleotides are TGTGCCAGCAGTTACTCTTTCGGGACAGGGAGGGTGGAGACCCAGTACTTC. Its protein is CASSYSFGTGRVETQYF.

This clonotype has a count of ten or more. Germline and junction disagree at one end, which may indicate a read error. The gene calls are TRBV7-7 and TRBJ2-1, with 13 bases identical to TRBD2. From germline, CDR1 is SSHAT and CDR2 FNYEAQ (reference sequence). CDR3 length: 15 amino acids. The chain's CDR3 is CASSSGLAGFNEQFF. CDR3 bases: TGTGCTAGCAGCTCGGGACTAGCGGGATTCAATGAGCAGTTCTTC.

Only one count was recorded for this clonotype. Here the CDR3 omits its conserved ending phenylalanine or tryptophan, so a read error is the likely source. The chain employs TRBV7-2 and TRBJ2-3, with 7 bases identical to TRBD2. With 4 bases clipped from V and 2 bases from J, the junction kept 6 bases outside the gene matches. Germline V gives CDR1 SGHTA, CDR2 FQGNSA. The CDR3 is 15 amino acids. DNA for the CDR3: TGTGCCAGCAGCTCTTTACTAGCGCCCACAGATACGCAGTATATT. Its translation: CASSSLLAPTDTQYI.

The sample holds a few counts of this clonotype. The rearrangement links TRBV15 to TRBJ2-7, with 9 bases lining up with TRBD2. V lost 3 bases to trimming and J lost 1 base; unmatched junction nucleotides: 7. This CDR3 is built from 16 residues. Per the germline V gene, CDR1 is LNHNV and CDR2 is YYDKDF (reference sequence). The CDR3 DNA sequence: TGTGCCACCAGCAGTGAAAGACTAGCGGCTTCCTACGAGCAGTACTTC. Protein product: CATSSERLAASYEQYF. Supplemented by reference TRBV15 and TRBJ2-7, the full variable domain reads DAMVIQNPRYQVTQFGKPVTLSCSQTLNHNVMYWYQQKSSQAPKLLFHYYDKDFNNEADTPDNFQSRRPNTSFCFLDIRSPGLGDTAMYLCATSSERLAASYEQYFGPGTRLTVT.

This clonotype was counted only a few times. This chain uses TRBV9 with TRBJ2-1; 10 bases agree with TRBD2. The CDR3 has 16 residues. V was clipped by 2 bases and J by 7 bases; unmatched bases: 9. Germline-derived CDR1 and CDR2 are SGDLS and YYNGEE. The CDR3 bases are TGTGCCAGCAGCGTTTCTTCGACTAGCGGGTTGAATGAGCAGTTCTTC. It encodes CASSVSSTSGLNEQFF. Drawing the rest from reference TRBV9 and TRBJ2-1, the complete variable domain is DSGVTQTPKHLITATGQRVTLRCSPRSGDLSVYWYQQSLDQGLQFLIQYYNGEERAKGNILERFSAQQFPDLHSELNLSSLELGDSALYFCASSVSSTSGLNEQFFGPGTRLTVL.